This passage covers 16 T cell receptor beta chains from one sample sequenced in a study of T cell responses to AZD1222 COVID-19 vaccine. Libraries were prepared by immunoSEQ multiplex PCR; TCRdb keeps only in-frame clonotypes and omits some of them. The table has around 140,000 clones, roughly 87% seen once. The sequenced sample was peripheral blood, obtained 28 days after the second AZD1222 dose. The receptor source for this set is an adult who received the AZD1222 COVID-19 vaccine.

The gene calls are TRBV7-2 and TRBJ1-1; D ambiguous. This CDR3 is built from 12 residues. In germline, CDR1 is SGHTA, CDR2 FQGNSA. The V gene lost 1 base and the J gene lost 6 bases, with 6 bases spanning the gap. The CDR3 loop reads CASSLVRPEAFF. As DNA, the CDR3 is TGTGCCAGCAGCTTAGTGCGTCCTGAAGCTTTCTTT.

The chain recombines TRBV27 with TRBJ2-1; TRBD2 matches at 10 bases. This CDR3 contains 15 residues. Germline loops: CDR1 MNHEY, CDR2 SMNVEV (reference sequence). V shed 7 bases, J shed 9 bases, and the junction held 12 bases outside the gene matches. DNA of the CDR3: TGTGCCAGCAACCCCGGGCTAGCGGGAGTAGGTGAGCAGTTCTTC. It is translated as CASNPGLAGVGEQFF.

V and J are TRBV3-1 (or the pseudogene TRBV3-2) and TRBJ2-3; D may match TRBD1 or TRBD2 (5 bases each). Germline V gives CDR1 LGHDT, CDR2 YNNKEL (reference sequence). With 4 bases removed from V and 0 bases from J, the gap between germline ends came to 14 bases. The CDR3 contains 16 residues. CDR3 DNA: TGTGCCAGCAGCCCCTGGGACGGGGAGAGCACAGATACGCAGTATTTT. Protein sequence: CASSPWDGESTDTQYF.

The chain is built from TRBV21-1 and TRBJ1-1; the table calls TRBD1, which could not be checked here. TRBV21-1 is shown as a pseudogene. This CDR3 has 16 amino acids. The CDR3 spells CASSETGRQGGTEAFF. CDR3 in DNA: TGTGCCAGCAGCGAAACAGGCCGACAGGGTGGCACTGAAGCTTTCTTT.

The chain is built from TRBV30 and TRBJ2-7; tentative D call: TRBD1 (6 bases). The CDR3 has 16 amino acids. Germline loops: CDR1 GTSNPN, CDR2 SVGIG (reference sequence). With 2 bases removed from V and 3 bases from J, the gap between germline ends came to 20 bases. The DNA for the CDR3 is TGTGCCTGGAGTCCCCTCCCCTCAGGGGCGCGCTACGAGCAGTACTTC. Its protein is CAWSPLPSGARYEQYF.

The chain links TRBV5-5 to TRBJ1-1, with 7 bases lining up with TRBD1. CDR3 length: 15 residues. CDR1 is SGHKS, CDR2 YYEKEE, per germline (reference sequence). The trim removed 10 bases at V and 1 base at J, leaving 13 bases unmatched. The CDR3 spells CAASNKGAGNTEAFF. CDR3 coding DNA: TGTGCCGCTTCTAACAAGGGGGCAGGGAACACTGAAGCTTTCTTT.

The chain has TRBV28 and TRBJ2-7; a weak D match, TRBD2 (6 bases). Trimming took off 2 bases at V and 0 bases at J, with 11 bases between the two ends. CDR3 length: 15 amino acids. Germline V gives CDR1 MDHEN, CDR2 SYDVKM. For the CDR3, the DNA is TGTGCCAGCAGTTTAACGCGGGGCACCTCCTACGAGCAGTACTTC. Translating it yields CASSLTRGTSYEQYF.

This clone was seen more than once but under ten times. The genes are TRBV4-3 and TRBJ1-5; the D is unclear. The V end was cut by 0 bases, the J end by 6 bases, with 18 bases between. The CDR3 runs 17 residues. The germline V gene encodes CDR1 LGHNA and CDR2 YSLEER. As DNA, the CDR3 is TGCGCCAGCAGCCAAGATTTTCCCAGCGGAATTGGTCAGCCCCAGCATTTT. Translating gives CASSQDFPSGIGQPQHF.

The chain employs TRBV30 and TRBJ1-5; unclear D gene. V gave up 3 bases and J gave up 2 bases, with 11 bases separating them. CDR1 is GTSNPN, CDR2 SVGIG, per germline (reference sequence). This CDR3 has 14 residues. DNA for the CDR3: TGTGCCTGGAGCCCCGGGCCCGGCAATCAGCCCCAGCATTTT. It encodes CAWSPGPGNQPQHF.

The count of this clone is one. The V and J genes are TRBV18 and TRBJ1-1, with TRBD1 as a possible D gene (5 bases). The CDR3 runs to 14 residues. V lost 1 base, J lost 1 base, and 7 bases lay in between. Germline assignment: CDR1 KGHSH and CDR2 LQKENI. DNA for the CDR3: TGTGCCAGCTCACCACTGGGGGAGAACACTGAAGCTTTCTTT. Encoded protein: CASSPLGENTEAFF.

A word on this clone: Sequence at one end of the junction differs from germline and may be a read error. The chain has TRBV2 and TRBJ1-2, with 9 bases that match TRBD1. The V gene's germline CDR1 is SNHLY and CDR2 FYNNEI. This CDR3 region has 14 residues. The CDR3 DNA sequence: TGTGCCAGCAGTACACAGGGGGCTAAGTATGGCTACACCTTC. It translates to CASSTQGAKYGYTF.

This chain joins TRBV4-1 and TRBJ2-1; TRBD2 matches 13 bases. This CDR3 has 16 residues. Germline lookup yields CDR1 MGHRA and CDR2 YSYEKL. Trimming removed 1 base from V and 3 bases from J; junction bases left unmatched: 0. The CDR3 is CASSQGLAGGYNEQFF. DNA of the CDR3: TGCGCCAGCAGCCAAGGACTAGCGGGAGGCTACAATGAGCAGTTCTTC.

This clone was detected only a few times. The genes are TRBV2 and TRBJ1-2, with D possibly being TRBD1 (5 bases). V was clipped by 6 bases and J by 7 bases, with 21 bases between them. This CDR3 comprises 15 residues. The germline gives CDR1 SNHLY, CDR2 FYNNEI. CDR3 loop: CASRRARGQGAGYTF. For the CDR3, the DNA is TGTGCCAGCAGAAGGGCACGAGGGCAGGGCGCTGGCTACACCTTC.

This chain's CDR3 is CASSLGQGIPSEQYF. The CDR3 region has the DNA TGTGCCAGCAGCTTAGGACAGGGCATCCCCTCCGAGCAGTACTTC. The chain uses TRBV7-2 and TRBJ2-7; TRBD1 matches 7 bases. After removal of 1 base from V and 6 bases from J, the junction contained 9 bases not matched to a gene. Germline V gene data show CDR1 as SGHTA and CDR2 as FQGNSA. The CDR3 covers 15 residues.

The chain combines TRBV15 with TRBJ1-4; D gene ambiguous. With 0 bases removed from V and 7 bases from J, the gap between germline ends came to 9 bases. The CDR3 has 14 amino acids. The V gene's germline CDR1 is LNHNV and CDR2 YYDKDF (reference sequence). As DNA, the CDR3 is TGTGCCACCAGCAGAGATGTCGATGGTGAAAAACTGTTTTTT. This translates into CATSRDVDGEKLFF.

The chain couples TRBV7-3 to TRBJ2-1; perhaps TRBD2 as D (5 bases). V gave up 4 bases and J gave up 0 bases, with 10 bases separating them. The CDR3 loop spans 15 amino acids. The germline V gene has CDR1 SGHTA and CDR2 FQGTGA. The CDR3 nucleotides read TGTGCCAGCAGCTCCCGACTAAGCTCCTACAATGAGCAGTTCTTC. This codes for CASSSRLSSYNEQFF.